Sequencing of this T cell receptor (beta chain) was carried out in a study of blood T cells in healthy people across ages. Findings and limits, study-wide: The recorded TCR beta diversity per million T cells decreased in a roughly linear manner with age. Using unsorted PBMCs precluded a conclusive naive versus antigen-experienced comparison. Higher diversity and more naive CD4+ cells were features of long-lived donors, compared to aged donors.

Regarding this clonotype: Its matching antigen is unknown.

The second PCR ran roughly 6 to 11 cycles with a sample-barcoded 5' primer and J-beta primers. Each cDNA was tagged by a template-switch adaptor containing 12 random nucleotides. TCRdb ran MiXCR on the 5' RACE reads and lists one entry per CDR3 protein. The sample includes 2 million or so distinct CDR3 sequences, around 50% of them seen just once. CDR1 SGDLS and CDR2 YYNGEE come from the germline V gene. After removal of 2 bases from V and 15 bases from J, the junction contained 14 bases not matched to a gene. This CDR3 has 15 amino acids. This chain connects TRBV9 to TRBJ1-6; 7 nucleotides align to TRBD1. The receptor was isolated from a woman in her 40s in good health. The sample taken for sequencing was blood. The CDR3 DNA follows: TGTGCCAGCAGCGTCTCCTCCAACGGACAGGACAACCTCCACTTT. Translating it yields CASSVSSNGQDNLHF.